One and the same sample provided the 22 T cell receptor beta chains below, sequenced in a study of human T cells and chemical hapten exposure. TCRdb re-analysed the RACE reads in MiXCR, keeping a single row per CDR3 protein. This table holds around 110,000 distinct CDR3 sequences, about 12% found once. As for time point: patch test 1, 2 weeks after DPC sensitization. Treatment defined: therapeutic diphenylcyclopropenone sensitization with weekly scalp DPC. The sequencing here drew on whole blood, taken in connection with sensitization to the hapten diphenylcyclopropenone (DPC). The receptors derive from a woman between 50 and 59 years old with alopecia areata. Some clones in this sample may be carry-over from other donors' samples.

There are many counts of this clonotype. This sequence joins TRBV7-9 and TRBJ2-3; D is ambiguous. Per germline, CDR1 SEHNR and CDR2 FQNEAQ (reference sequence). CDR3 length equals 18 residues. V lost 2 bases to trimming and J lost 2 bases, with 20 bases between them. In DNA form, the CDR3 reads TGTGCCAGCAGCTTAAAGGGTAGAAGCTTAGAACACACAGATACGCAGTATTTT. This sequence encodes CASSLKGRSLEHTDTQYF.

This clonotype has only one observation. The chain recombines TRBV3-1 with TRBJ1-6; TRBD1 might be the D (6 bases). The germline gives CDR1 LGHDT, CDR2 YNNKEL (reference sequence). The CDR3 is 16 residues long. The V gene lost 8 bases and the J gene lost 7 bases, with 21 bases spanning the gap. The CDR3 spells CASRDTGGAVNSPLHF. The CDR3 nucleotides read TGTGCCAGCCGGGACACGGGGGGCGCTGTCAATTCACCCCTCCACTTT.

The gene calls are TRBV12-3 or TRBV12-4 and TRBJ2-1, with D perhaps matching TRBD1 (5 bases). This CDR3 is built from 15 residues. V lost 5 bases and J 8 bases, leaving 19 bases between the germline ends. The CDR3: CASSDRNRPRDEQFF. DNA of the CDR3: TGTGCCAGCAGTGACAGAAACCGACCCCGGGATGAGCAGTTCTTC.

This chain uses TRBV7-2 with TRBJ2-1; 9 bases are a match to TRBD2. The CDR3 runs to 17 residues. Trimming cost V 6 bases and J 3 bases; bases outside gene matches: 12. Germline CDR1 reads SGHTA; CDR2 reads FQGNSA. The CDR3 bases are TGTGCCAGCAGACCCCCTACACTAGCGGGCCTCTACAATGAGCAGTTCTTC. This encodes CASRPPTLAGLYNEQFF.

This clonotype was seen a few times. The gene calls are TRBV28 and TRBJ2-3; D is perhaps TRBD1 or TRBD2 (5 bases each). CDR3 size: 13 residues. V lost 5 bases and J 1 base, leaving 7 bases between the germline ends. CDR1 is MDHEN, CDR2 SYDVKM, per germline. The CDR3 region has the DNA TGTGCCAGCAGTCGGGACCGCACAGATACGCAGTATTTT. Its translation is CASSRDRTDTQYF.

This sequence joins TRBV29-1 and TRBJ2-5; 7 bases match TRBD1. Trimming removed 2 bases from V and 2 bases from J; junction bases left unmatched: 5. Germline assignment: CDR1 SQVTM and CDR2 ANQGSEA. There are 14 residues in the CDR3. CDR3 region: CSVEPQGDQETQYF. For the CDR3, the DNA is TGCAGCGTTGAACCTCAGGGGGATCAAGAGACCCAGTACTTC.

This clonotype was counted between two and nine times. The chain employs TRBV12-3 or TRBV12-4 and TRBJ2-7, with 10 nucleotides matching TRBD1. The CDR3 is 14 amino acids. V was pared by 5 bases and J by 3 bases, with 4 bases of the junction left unmatched. In nucleotides, the CDR3 is TGTGCCAGCAGTCTAAGGGACAGGGGCTACGAGCAGTACTTC. Its protein is CASSLRDRGYEQYF.

This clonotype was seen ten or more times. The chain combines TRBV5-1 with TRBJ2-3, with D unclear. V lost 1 base and J lost 0, with 6 bases in between. CDR3 size: 14 residues. The V gene's germline CDR1 is SGHRS and CDR2 YFSETQ. The CDR3 reads CASSLTGSTDTQYF. CDR3 in DNA: TGCGCCAGCAGCTTGACGGGTAGCACAGATACGCAGTATTTT.

This rearrangement joins TRBV28 to TRBJ1-6; D is undetermined. The ends were cut back, 5 bases at V and 5 bases at J, with 7 bases in the middle. The CDR3 is 13 residues long. Per germline, CDR1 MDHEN and CDR2 SYDVKM. The CDR3 sequence: CASSGVNNSPLHF. DNA of the CDR3: TGTGCCAGCAGTGGGGTTAATAATTCACCCCTCCACTTT.

This clonotype was seen just once. The J gene is TRBJ1-2, the V gene TRBV20-1; D unresolved. Germline CDR1 is DFQATT and CDR2 is SNEGSKA (reference sequence). Trimming took 1 base from V and 3 from J, leaving 6 bases between them. This CDR3 has 12 amino acids. The CDR3 protein is CSARGQDYGYTF. CDR3 coding DNA: TGCAGTGCTAGAGGCCAGGACTATGGCTACACCTTC.

In its sample, this clonotype was seen a few times. The genes are TRBV12-3 or TRBV12-4 and TRBJ2-3, with a possible D match to TRBD1 (5 bases). V was trimmed by 4 bases and J by 1 base, leaving 6 bases between them. There are 13 residues in the CDR3. This CDR3 reads CASSSTGTDTQYF. CDR3 sequence (DNA): TGTGCCAGCAGTTCGACAGGCACAGATACGCAGTATTTT.

This clonotype has just a few counts. The chain couples TRBV4-3 to TRBJ1-2; D call uncertain. Germline assignment: CDR1 LGHNA and CDR2 YSLEER. With 0 bases removed from V and 5 bases from J, the gap between germline ends came to 16 bases. The CDR3 loop spans 16 amino acids. The CDR3: CASSQDGRSARYGYTF. CDR3 coding DNA: TGCGCCAGCAGCCAAGATGGTAGAAGCGCTAGGTATGGCTACACCTTC.

This clonotype has at least ten counts. The J gene is TRBJ2-7, the V gene TRBV7-6; D gene unclear. Trimming shortened V by 2 bases and J by 0 bases, and 14 bases separated the two germline ends. Germline CDR1 reads SGHVS; CDR2 reads FNYEAQ. The CDR3 covers 16 residues. In DNA, the CDR3 is TGTGCCAGCAGCTTAAAAGCCCACATCGACTCCTACGAGCAGTACTTC. This gives the protein CASSLKAHIDSYEQYF.

This clonotype was observed a handful of times. The rearrangement joins TRBV29-1 to TRBJ2-5; 7 bases map to TRBD1. The CDR3 sequence is 12 residues long. The germline V gene encodes CDR1 SQVTM and CDR2 ANQGSEA. Unmatched junction bases numbered 7, after V lost 7 bases and J lost 5 bases. This CDR3 reads CSARQGWETQYF. CDR3 coding DNA: TGCAGCGCCCGACAGGGATGGGAGACCCAGTACTTC.

This clonotype occurred many times. The V call is TRBV27, the J call TRBJ1-6; D is uncertain. V was trimmed by 1 base and J by 7 bases, leaving 5 bases between them. The CDR3 spans 13 residues. Germline V gene lookup returns CDR1 MNHEY and CDR2 SMNVEV (reference sequence). CDR3 sequence (DNA): TGTGCCAGCAGTTTATTTTCGAATTCACCCCTCCACTTT. The encoded protein is CASSLFSNSPLHF.

V and J are TRBV6-2 or TRBV6-3 and TRBJ1-5; D is unresolved. V was cut by 5 bases and J by 5 bases, with 13 bases left in between. This CDR3 is 14 amino acids long. Germline CDR1 reads MNHEY; CDR2 reads SVGEGT. The CDR3 spells CASSTLTVDQPQHF. Written as DNA, the CDR3 is TGTGCCAGCAGTACCCTGACGGTGGATCAGCCCCAGCATTTT.

This chain uses TRBV4-2 with TRBJ2-3; TRBD2 is a possible D gene (6 bases). This CDR3 is built from 14 residues. V shed 3 bases and J shed 5 bases, with 12 bases lying between them. Germline V gives CDR1 LGHNA, CDR2 YNFKEQ. CDR3 in amino acids: CASSQSGARDTQYF. CDR3 bases: TGTGCCAGCAGCCAGTCGGGAGCGAGAGATACGCAGTATTTT.

The rearrangement uses TRBV12-3 or TRBV12-4 and TRBJ1-5; TRBD1 matches at 10 bases. V trimming: 2 bases; J trimming: 4 bases; junction bases outside the gene matches: 5. The CDR3 length is 16 residues. This CDR3 is CASSLQGTGANQPQHF. As DNA, the CDR3 is TGTGCCAGCAGTTTACAAGGGACAGGGGCTAATCAGCCCCAGCATTTT.

In its sample, this clonotype was seen a few times. V is TRBV28 and J is TRBJ2-5, with D perhaps TRBD2 (7 bases). The germline gives CDR1 MDHEN, CDR2 SYDVKM. The CDR3 covers 14 residues. V lost 7 bases to trimming and J lost 0 bases, with 12 bases between them. For the CDR3, the DNA is TGTGCCAGCAAGAGGGGGGGAAACCAAGAGACCCAGTACTTC. It encodes CASKRGGNQETQYF. Combining the CDR3 with reference TRBV28 and TRBJ2-5 gives the whole variable domain DVKVTQSSRYLVKRTGEKVFLECVQDMDHENMFWYRQDPGLGLRLIYFSYDVKMKEKGDIPEGYSVSREKKERFSLILESASTNQTSMYLCASKRGGNQETQYFGPGTRLLVL.

This clonotype came up many times. The chain combines TRBV12-3 or TRBV12-4 with TRBJ1-5; D is ambiguous. The CDR3 has 12 amino acids. Deletions cut 3 bases from V and 5 bases from J, with 5 bases between. The CDR3 region has the DNA TGTGCCAGCAGTTTCAGCGATCAGCCCCAGCATTTT. This gives the protein CASSFSDQPQHF.

The chain carries TRBV28 and TRBJ1-1; D not certain. Germline-derived CDR1 and CDR2 are MDHEN and SYDVKM. This CDR3 has 11 amino acids. V lost 3 bases and J lost 7, with 6 bases in between. In nucleotides, the CDR3 is TGTGCCAGCAGTTTGCTGGTTGAAGCTTTCTTT. Its translation is CASSLLVEAFF.

V is TRBV5-6 and J is TRBJ2-3; D might be TRBD1 (6 bases). Germline V gene lookup returns CDR1 SGHDT and CDR2 YYEEEE. Between the trimmed V and J ends, which lost 4 bases and 4 bases, there was a span of 16 bases. The CDR3 length is 15 residues. The DNA of the CDR3 is TGTGCCAGCAGCCCCCCTTCAGGGGCCTCAGATACGCAGTATTTT. It translates to CASSPPSGASDTQYF. Based on the CDR3 plus reference TRBV5-6 and TRBJ2-3, the full variable domain is DAGVTQSPTHLIKTRGQQVTLRCSPKSGHDTVSWYQQALGQGPQFIFQYYEEEERQRGNFPDRFSGHQFPNYSSELNVNALLLGDSALYLCASSPPSGASDTQYFGPGTRLTVL.